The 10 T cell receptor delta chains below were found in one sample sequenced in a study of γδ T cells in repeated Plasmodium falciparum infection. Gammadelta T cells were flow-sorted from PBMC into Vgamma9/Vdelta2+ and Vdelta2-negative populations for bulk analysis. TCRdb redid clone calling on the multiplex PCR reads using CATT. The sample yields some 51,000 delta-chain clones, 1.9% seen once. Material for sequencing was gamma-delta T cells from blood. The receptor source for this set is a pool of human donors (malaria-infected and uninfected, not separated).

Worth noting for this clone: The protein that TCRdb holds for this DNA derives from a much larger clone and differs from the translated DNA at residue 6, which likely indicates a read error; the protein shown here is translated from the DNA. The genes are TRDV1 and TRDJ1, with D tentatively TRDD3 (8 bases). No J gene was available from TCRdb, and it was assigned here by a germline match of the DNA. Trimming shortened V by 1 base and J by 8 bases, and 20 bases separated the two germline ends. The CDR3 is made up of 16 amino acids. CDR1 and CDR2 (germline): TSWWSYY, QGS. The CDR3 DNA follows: TGTGCTCTTGGGGAACCCCTTCCTTACTGGGGGGCCAAACTCATCTTT. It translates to CALGEPLPYWGAKLIF.

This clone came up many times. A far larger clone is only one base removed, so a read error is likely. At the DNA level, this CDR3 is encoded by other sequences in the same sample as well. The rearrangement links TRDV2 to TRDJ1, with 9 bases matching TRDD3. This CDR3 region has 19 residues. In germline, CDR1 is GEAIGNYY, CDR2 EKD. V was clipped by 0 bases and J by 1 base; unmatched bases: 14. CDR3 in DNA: TGTGCCTGTGACACCTTCCCAGCTCTGGGGGATCCTTTCACCGATAAACTCATCTTT. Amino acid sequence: CACDTFPALGDPFTDKLIF.

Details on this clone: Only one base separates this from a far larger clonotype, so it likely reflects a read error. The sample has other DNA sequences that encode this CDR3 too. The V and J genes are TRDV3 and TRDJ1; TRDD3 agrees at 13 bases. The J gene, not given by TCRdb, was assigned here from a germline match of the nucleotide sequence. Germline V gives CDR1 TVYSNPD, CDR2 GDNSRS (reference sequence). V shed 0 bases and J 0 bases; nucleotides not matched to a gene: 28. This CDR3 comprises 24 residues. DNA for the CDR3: TGTGCCTTTAGCTACCCTTCCTACTTAGGGGATGTACTGGGGGATACGCTCTACACCGATAAACTCATCTTT. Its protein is CAFSYPSYLGDVLGDTLYTDKLIF.

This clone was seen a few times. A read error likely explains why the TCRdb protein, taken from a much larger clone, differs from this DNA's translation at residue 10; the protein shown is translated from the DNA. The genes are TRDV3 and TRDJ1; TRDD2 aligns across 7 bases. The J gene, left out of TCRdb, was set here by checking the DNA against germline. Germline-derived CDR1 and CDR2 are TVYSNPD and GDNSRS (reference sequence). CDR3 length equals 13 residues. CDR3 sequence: CAFKLSYTDRLIF. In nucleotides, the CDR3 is TGTGCCTTTAAGCTTTCCTACACCGATAGACTCATCTTT.

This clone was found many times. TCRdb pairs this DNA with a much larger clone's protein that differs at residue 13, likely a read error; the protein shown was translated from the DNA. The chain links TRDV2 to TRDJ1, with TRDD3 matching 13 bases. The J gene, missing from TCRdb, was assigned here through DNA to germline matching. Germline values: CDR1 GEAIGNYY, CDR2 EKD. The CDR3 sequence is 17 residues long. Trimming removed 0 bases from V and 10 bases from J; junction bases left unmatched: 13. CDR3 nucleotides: TGTGCCTGTGACACCGTGACTGGGGGATACGCGCCCGCTCCACTCATCTTT. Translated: CACDTVTGGYAPAPLIF.

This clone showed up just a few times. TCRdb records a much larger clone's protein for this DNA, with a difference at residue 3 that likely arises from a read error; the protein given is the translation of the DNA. The CDR3 region is CAVGESSYVWGIPGGDKLIF. In nucleotides, the CDR3 is TGTGCTGTTGGGGAATCCTCCTACGTCTGGGGGATACCGGGAGGCGATAAACTCATCTTT. The V gene is TRDV1, the J gene TRDJ1, with TRDD3 matching 11 bases. Assignment of the J gene here rests on matching the DNA to germline, because TCRdb gives none. The CDR3 covers 20 residues. Germline V CDR1 and CDR2: TSWWSYY, QGS.

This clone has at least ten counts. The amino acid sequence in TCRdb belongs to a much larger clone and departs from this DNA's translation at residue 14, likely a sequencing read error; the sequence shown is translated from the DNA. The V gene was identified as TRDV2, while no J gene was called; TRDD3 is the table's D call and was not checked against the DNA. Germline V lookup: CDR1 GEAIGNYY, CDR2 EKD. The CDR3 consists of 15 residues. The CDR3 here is CACDMVGESTDKLTF. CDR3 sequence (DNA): TGTGCCTGTGACATGGTGGGGGAGAGCACCGATAAACTCACCTTT.

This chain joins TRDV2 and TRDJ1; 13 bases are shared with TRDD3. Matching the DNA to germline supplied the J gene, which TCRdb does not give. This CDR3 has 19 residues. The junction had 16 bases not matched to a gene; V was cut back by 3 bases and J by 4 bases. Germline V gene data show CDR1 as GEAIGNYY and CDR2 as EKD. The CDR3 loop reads CACDPVLGDTQEYGDKLIF. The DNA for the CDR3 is TGTGCCTGTGACCCGGTACTGGGGGATACGCAAGAGTACGGCGATAAACTCATCTTT.

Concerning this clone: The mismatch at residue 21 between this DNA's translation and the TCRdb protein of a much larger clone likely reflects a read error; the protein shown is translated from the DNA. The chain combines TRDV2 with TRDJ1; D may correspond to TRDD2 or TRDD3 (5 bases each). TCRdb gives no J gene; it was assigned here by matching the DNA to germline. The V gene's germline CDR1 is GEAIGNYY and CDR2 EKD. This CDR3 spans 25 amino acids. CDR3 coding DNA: TGTGCCTGTGACACGGGCCTTCTTTCAGGGTCGGGATGTCACCCCCCAAAGTGGTACACCGAGAAACTCATCTTT. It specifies CACDTGLLSGSGCHPPKWYTEKLIF.

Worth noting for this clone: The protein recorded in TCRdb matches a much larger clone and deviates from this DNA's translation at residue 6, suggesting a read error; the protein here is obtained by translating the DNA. The CDR3 nucleotides are TGTGCTCTTGGGGATCTCTATTTTCCTAAGGGAACACTCATCTTT. This codes for CALGDLYFPKGTLIF. The chain recombines TRDV1 with TRDJ1; D might be TRDD2 (6 bases). Matching the DNA to germline supplied the J gene, which TCRdb does not give. The CDR3 has 15 residues. Trimming stripped 3 bases from V and 10 bases from J, with 21 bases between. Germline CDR1 is TSWWSYY and CDR2 is QGS.